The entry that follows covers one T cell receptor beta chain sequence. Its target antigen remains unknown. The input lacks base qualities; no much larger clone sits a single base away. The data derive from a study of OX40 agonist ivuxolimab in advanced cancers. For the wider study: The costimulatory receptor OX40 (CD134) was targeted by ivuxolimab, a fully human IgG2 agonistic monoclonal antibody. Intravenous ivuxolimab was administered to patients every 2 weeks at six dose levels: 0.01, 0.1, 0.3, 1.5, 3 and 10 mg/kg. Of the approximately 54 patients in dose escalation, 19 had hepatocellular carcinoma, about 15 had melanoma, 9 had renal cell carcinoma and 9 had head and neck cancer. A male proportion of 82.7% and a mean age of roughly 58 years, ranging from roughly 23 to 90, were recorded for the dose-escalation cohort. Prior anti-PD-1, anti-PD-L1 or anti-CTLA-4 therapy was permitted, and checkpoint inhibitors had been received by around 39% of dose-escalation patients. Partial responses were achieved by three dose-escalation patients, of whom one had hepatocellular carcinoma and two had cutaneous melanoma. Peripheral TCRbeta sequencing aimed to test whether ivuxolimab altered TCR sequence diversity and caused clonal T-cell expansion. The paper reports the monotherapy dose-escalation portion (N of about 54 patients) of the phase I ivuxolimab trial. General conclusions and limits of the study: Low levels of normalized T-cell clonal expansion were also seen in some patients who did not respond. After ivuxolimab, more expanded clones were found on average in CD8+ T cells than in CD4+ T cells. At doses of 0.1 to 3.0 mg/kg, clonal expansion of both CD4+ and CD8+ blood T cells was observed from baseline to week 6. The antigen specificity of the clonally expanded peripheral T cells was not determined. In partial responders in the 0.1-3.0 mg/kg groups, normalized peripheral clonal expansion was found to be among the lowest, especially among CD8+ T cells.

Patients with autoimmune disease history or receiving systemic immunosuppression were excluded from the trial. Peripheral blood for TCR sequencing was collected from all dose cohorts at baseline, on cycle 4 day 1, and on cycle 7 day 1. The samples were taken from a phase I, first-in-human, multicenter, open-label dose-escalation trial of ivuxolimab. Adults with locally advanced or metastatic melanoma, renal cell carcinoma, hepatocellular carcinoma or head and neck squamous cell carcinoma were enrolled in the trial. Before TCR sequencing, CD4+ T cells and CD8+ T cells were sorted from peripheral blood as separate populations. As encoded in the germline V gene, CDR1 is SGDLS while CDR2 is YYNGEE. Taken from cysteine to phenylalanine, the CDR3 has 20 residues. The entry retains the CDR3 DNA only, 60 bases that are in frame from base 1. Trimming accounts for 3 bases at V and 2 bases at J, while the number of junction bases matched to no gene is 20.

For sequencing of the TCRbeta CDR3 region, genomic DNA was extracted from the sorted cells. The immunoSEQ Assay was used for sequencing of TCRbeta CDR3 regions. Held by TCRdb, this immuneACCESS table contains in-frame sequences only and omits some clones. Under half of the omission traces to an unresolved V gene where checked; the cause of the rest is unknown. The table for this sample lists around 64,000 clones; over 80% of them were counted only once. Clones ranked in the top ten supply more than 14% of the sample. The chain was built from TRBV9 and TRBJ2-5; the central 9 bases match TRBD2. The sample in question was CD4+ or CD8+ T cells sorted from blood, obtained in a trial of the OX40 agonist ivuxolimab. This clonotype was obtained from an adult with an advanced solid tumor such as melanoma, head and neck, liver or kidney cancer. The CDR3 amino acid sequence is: CASSDPIAGEAMALQETQYF. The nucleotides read TGTGCCAGCAGCGATCCTATAGCGGGAGAGGCAATGGCCCTTCAAGAGACCCAGTACTTC.